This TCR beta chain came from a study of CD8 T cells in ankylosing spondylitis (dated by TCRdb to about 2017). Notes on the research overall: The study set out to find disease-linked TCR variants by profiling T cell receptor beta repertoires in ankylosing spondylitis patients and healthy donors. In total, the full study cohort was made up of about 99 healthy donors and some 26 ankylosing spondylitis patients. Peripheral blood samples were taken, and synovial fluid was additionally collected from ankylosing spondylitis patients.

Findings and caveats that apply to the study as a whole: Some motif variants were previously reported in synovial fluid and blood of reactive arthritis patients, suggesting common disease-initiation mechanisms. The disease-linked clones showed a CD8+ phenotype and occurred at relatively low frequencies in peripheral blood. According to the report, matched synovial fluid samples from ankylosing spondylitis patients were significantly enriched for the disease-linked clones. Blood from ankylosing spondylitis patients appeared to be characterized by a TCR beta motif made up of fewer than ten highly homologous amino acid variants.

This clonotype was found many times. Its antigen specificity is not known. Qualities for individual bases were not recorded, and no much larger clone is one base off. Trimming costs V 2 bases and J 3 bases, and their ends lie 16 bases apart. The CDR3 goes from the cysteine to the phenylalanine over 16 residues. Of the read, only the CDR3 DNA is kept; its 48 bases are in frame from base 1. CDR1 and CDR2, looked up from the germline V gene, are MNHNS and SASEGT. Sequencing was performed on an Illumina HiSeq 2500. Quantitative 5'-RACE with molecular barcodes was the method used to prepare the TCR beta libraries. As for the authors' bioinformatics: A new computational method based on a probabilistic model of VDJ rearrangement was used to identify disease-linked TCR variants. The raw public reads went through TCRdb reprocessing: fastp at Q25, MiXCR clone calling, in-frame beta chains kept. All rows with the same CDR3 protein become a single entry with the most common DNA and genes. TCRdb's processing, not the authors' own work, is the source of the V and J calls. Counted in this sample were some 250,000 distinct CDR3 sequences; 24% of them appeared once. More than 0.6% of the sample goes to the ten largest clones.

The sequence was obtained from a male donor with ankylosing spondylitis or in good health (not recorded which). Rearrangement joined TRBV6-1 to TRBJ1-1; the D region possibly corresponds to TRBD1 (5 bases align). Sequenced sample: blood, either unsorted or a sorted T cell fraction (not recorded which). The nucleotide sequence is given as TGTGCCAGCAGTGAACTTGCAGGGTTCGGGTACACTGAAGCTTTCTTT. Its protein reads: CASSELAGFGYTEAFF.